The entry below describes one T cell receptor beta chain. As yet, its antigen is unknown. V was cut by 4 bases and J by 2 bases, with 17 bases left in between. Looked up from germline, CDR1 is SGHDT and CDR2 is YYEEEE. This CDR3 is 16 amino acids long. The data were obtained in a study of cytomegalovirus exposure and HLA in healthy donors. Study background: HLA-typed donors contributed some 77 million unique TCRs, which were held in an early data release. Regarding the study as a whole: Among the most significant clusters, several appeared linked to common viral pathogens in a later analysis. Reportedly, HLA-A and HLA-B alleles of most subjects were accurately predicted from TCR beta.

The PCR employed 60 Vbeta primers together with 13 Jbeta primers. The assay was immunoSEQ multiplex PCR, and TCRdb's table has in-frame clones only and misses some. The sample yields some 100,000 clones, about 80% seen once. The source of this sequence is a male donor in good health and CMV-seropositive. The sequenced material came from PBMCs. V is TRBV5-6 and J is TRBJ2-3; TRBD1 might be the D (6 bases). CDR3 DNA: TGTGCCAGCAGCGCGATGCAGGGGCGAGCCACAGATACGCAGTATTTT. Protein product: CASSAMQGRATDTQYF.